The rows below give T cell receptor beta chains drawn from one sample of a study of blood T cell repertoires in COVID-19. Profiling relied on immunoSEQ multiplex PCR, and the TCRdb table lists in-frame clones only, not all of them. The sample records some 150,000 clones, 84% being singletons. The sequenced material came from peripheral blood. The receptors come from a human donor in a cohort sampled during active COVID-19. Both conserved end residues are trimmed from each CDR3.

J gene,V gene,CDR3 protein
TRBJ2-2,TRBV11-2,ASSLRAGTGELF
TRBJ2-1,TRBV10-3,AARPGTGAHNEQF
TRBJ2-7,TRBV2,ASRMGTSGGGSYEQY
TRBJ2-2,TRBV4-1,ASSRVLALANTGELF
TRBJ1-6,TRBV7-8,ASSPPDSPLH
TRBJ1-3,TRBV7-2,ASSSRDRAFGNTIY
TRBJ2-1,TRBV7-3,ASSANGGTGSYNEQF
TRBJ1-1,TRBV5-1,ASSPGGATEAF
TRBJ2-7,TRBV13,ASSLSDGTYEQY
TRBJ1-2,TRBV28,ASSSGTGVYGYT
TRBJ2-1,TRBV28,ASSPPWQGLANEQF
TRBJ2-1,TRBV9,ASSVGLAGVDEQF
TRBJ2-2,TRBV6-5,ASSYTAPGLGGELF
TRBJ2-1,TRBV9,ASSPTVSGGREQF
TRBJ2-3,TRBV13,ASSSPGLAASTDTQY
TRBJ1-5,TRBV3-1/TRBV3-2,ASSLASRGGQQH
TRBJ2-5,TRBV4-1,ASSIGEQETQY
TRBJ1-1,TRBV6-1,ASSDWYMNTEAF
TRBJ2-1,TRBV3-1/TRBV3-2,ASSQDLSGPYNEQF
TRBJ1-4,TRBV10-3,ASTGGNEKLF
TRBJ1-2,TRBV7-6,ASSLHPGLDGYT
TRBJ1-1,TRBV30,AWSVLTAVNTEAF
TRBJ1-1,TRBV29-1,SVRTGGYTEAF
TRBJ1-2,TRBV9,ASSAQGANYGYT
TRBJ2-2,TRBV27,ASSWYGSTGELF
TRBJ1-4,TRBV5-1,ASSLDGANEKLF
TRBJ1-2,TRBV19,ASSIEGQGIGYT
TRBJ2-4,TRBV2,ASSEGGLVGNIQY
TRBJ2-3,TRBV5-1,ASSLSSVAGGTTDTQY
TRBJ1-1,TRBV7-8,ASSPDRVATEAF
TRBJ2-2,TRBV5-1,ASSSLEGPGELF